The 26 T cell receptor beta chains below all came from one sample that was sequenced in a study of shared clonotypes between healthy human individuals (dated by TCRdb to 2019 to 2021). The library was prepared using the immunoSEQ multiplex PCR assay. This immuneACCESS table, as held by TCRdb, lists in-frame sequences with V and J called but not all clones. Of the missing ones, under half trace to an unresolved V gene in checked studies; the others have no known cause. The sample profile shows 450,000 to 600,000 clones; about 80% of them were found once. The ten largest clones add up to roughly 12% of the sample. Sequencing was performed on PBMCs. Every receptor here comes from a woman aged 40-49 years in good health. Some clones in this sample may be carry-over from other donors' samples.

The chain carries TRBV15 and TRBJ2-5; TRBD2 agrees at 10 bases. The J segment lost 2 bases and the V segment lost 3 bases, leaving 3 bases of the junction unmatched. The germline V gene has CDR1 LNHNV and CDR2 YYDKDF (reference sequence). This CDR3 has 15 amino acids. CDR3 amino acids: CATSRGTSEQETQYF. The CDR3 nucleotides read TGTGCCACCAGCAGGGGGACTAGCGAACAAGAGACCCAGTACTTC.

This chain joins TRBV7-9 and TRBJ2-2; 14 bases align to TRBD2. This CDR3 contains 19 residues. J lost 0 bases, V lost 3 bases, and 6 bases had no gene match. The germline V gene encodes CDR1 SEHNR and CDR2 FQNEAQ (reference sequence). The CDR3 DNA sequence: TGTGCCAGCAGCTTCGAGGGACTAGCGGGAGCGCCGAACACCGGGGAGCTGTTTTTT. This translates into CASSFEGLAGAPNTGELFF.

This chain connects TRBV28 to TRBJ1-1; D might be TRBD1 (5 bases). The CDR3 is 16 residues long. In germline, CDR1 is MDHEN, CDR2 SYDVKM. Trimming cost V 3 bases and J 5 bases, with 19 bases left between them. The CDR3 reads CASSFVSGARLTEAFF. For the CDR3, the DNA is TGTGCCAGCAGTTTTGTAAGCGGGGCAAGGTTGACTGAAGCTTTCTTT. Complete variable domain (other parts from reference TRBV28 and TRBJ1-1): DVKVTQSSRYLVKRTGEKVFLECVQDMDHENMFWYRQDPGLGLRLIYFSYDVKMKEKGDIPEGYSVSREKKERFSLILESASTNQTSMYLCASSFVSGARLTEAFFGQGTRLTVV.

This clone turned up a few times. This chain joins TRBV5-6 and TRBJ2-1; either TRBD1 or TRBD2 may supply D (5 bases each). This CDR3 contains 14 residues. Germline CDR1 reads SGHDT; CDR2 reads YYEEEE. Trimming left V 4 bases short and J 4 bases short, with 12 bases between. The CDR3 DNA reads TGTGCCAGCAGCCTCGGGACGGGATACAATGAGCAGTTCTTC. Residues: CASSLGTGYNEQFF.

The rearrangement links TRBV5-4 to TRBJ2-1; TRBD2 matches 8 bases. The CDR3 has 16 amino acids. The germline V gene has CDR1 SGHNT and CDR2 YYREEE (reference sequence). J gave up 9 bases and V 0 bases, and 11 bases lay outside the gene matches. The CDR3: CASSLGALTSGGEQFF. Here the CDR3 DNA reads TGTGCCAGCAGCTTGGGGGCCCTCACTAGCGGCGGTGAGCAGTTCTTC. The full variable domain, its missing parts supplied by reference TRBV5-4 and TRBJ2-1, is ETGVTQSPTHLIKTRGQQVTLRCSSQSGHNTVSWYQQALGQGPQFIFQYYREEENGRGNFPPRFSGLQFPNYSSELNVNALELDDSALYLCASSLGALTSGGEQFFGPGTRLTVL.

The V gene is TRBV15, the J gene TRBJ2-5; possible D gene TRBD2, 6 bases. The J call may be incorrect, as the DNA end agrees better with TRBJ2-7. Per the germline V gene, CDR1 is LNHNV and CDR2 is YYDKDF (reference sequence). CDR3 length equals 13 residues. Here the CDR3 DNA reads TGTGCCACCGGGGAGGAGAGGGCAGACGAGCAGTACTTC. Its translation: CATGEERADEQYF.

CDR3 region: CASSEGDLSYNEQFF. The CDR3 DNA is TGTGCCAGCAGCGAGGGGGACCTTTCCTACAATGAGCAGTTCTTC. The chain links TRBV9 to TRBJ2-1, with D possibly TRBD1 on 6 matching bases. Germline CDR1 and CDR2: SGDLS and YYNGEE. CDR3 length equals 15 residues. The germline V and J ends were trimmed by 3 bases and 1 base, with 11 bases remaining between them.

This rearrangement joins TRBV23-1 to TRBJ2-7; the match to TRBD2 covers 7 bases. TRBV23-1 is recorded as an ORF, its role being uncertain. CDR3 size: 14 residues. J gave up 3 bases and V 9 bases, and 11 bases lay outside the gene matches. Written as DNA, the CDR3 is TGCGCCAGTCCCCTAGCGGATCCTAGCTACGAGCAGTACTTC. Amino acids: CASPLADPSYEQYF.

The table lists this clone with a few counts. This chain's CDR3 is CASSYSRGSGFEQYF. The CDR3 DNA reads TGTGCCAGCAGTTACTCCCGCGGGAGTGGGTTCGAGCAGTACTTC. V is TRBV6-5 and J is TRBJ2-7; 7 nucleotides align to TRBD2. This CDR3 is 15 amino acids long. CDR1 is MNHEY and CDR2 is SVGAGI in the germline V gene. Unmatched junction bases numbered 8, after V lost 0 bases and J lost 6 bases.

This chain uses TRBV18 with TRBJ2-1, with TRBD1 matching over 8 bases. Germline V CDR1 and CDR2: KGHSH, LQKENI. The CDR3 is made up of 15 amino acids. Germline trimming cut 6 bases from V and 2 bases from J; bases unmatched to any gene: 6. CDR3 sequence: CASSPRTGTYNEQFF. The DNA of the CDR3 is TGTGCCAGCTCTCCAAGGACAGGGACCTACAATGAGCAGTTCTTC.

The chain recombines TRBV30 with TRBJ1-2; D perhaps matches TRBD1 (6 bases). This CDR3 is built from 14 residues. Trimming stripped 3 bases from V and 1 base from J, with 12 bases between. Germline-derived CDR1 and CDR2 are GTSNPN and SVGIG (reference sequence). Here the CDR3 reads CAWRQDSVNYGYTF. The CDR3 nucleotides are TGTGCCTGGAGACAGGACAGTGTTAACTATGGCTACACCTTC.

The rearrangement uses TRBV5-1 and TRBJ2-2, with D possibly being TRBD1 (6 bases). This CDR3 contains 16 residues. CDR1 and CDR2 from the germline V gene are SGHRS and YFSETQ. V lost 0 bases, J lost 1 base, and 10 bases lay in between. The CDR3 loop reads CASSLAQGRNTGELFF. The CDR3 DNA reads TGCGCCAGCAGCTTGGCGCAGGGGAGGAACACCGGGGAGCTGTTTTTT.

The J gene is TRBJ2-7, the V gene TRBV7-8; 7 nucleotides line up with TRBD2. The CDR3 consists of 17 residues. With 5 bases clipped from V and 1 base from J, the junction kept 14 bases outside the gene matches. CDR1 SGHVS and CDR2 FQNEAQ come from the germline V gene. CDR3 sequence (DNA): TGTGCCAGCAGCCGAATTTCGAGCGGGACGGATTCCTACGAGCAGTACTTC. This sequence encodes CASSRISSGTDSYEQYF.

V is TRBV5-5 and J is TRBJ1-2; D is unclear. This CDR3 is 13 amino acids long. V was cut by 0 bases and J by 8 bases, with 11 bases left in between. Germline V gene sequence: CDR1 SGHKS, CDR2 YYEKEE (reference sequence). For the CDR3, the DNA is TGTGCCAGCAGCTTGGGTATAGGCGTGGGCTACACCTTC. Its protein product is CASSLGIGVGYTF. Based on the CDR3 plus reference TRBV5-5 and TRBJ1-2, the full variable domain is DAGVTQSPTHLIKTRGQQVTLRCSPISGHKSVSWYQQVLGQGPQFIFQYYEKEERGRGNFPDRFSARQFPNYSSELNVNALLLGDSALYLCASSLGIGVGYTFGSGTRLTVV.

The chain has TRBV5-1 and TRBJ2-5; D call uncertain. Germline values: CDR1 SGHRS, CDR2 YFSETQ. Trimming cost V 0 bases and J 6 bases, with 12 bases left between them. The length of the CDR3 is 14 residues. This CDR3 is CASSLDPGGQTQYF. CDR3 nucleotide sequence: TGCGCCAGCAGCTTGGATCCTGGCGGCCAGACCCAGTACTTC. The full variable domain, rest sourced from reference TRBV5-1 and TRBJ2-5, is KAGVTQTPRYLIKTRGQQVTLSCSPISGHRSVSWYQQTPGQGLQFLFEYFSETQRNKGNFPGRFSGRQFSNSRSEMNVSTLELGDSALYLCASSLDPGGQTQYFGPGTRLLVL.

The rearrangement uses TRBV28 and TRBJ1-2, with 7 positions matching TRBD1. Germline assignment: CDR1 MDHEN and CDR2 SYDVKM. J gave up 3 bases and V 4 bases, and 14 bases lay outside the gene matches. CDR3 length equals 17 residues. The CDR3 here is CASSSRDSLVPYYGYTF. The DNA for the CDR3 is TGTGCCAGCAGTTCCCGGGACAGCCTAGTCCCTTACTATGGCTACACCTTC.

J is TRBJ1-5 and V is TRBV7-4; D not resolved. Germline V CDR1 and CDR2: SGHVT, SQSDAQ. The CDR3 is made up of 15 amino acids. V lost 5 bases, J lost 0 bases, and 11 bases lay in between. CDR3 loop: CASSLPTNSNQPQHF. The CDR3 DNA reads TGTGCCAGCAGCCTACCGACGAATAGCAATCAGCCCCAGCATTTT.

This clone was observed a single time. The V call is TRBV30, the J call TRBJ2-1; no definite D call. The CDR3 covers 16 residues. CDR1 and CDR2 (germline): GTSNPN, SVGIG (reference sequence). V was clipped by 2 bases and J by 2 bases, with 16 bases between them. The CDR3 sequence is CAWSSRHRIPYNEQFF. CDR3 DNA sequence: TGTGCCTGGAGTTCTAGGCACCGGATTCCCTACAATGAGCAGTTCTTC. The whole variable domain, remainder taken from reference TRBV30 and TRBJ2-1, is SQTIHQWPATLVQPVGSPLSLECTVEGTSNPNLYWYRQAAGRGLQLLFYSVGIGQISSEVPQNLSASRPQDRQFILSSKKLLLSDSGFYLCAWSSRHRIPYNEQFFGPGTRLTVL.

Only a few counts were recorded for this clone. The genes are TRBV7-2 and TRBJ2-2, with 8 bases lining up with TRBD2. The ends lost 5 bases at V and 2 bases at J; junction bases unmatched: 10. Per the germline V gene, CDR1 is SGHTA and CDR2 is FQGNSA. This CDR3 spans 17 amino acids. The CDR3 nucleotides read TGTGCCAGCAGCCCCGGGGGGGCGGGAGGAAACACCGGGGAGCTGTTTTTT. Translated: CASSPGGAGGNTGELFF.

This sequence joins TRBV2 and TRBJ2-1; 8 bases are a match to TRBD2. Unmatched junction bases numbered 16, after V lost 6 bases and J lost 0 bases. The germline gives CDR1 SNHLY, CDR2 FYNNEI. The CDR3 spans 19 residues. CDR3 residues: CASRRREGPLTASYNEQFF. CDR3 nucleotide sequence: TGTGCCAGCAGGAGACGGGAGGGCCCTCTCACCGCCTCCTACAATGAGCAGTTCTTC.

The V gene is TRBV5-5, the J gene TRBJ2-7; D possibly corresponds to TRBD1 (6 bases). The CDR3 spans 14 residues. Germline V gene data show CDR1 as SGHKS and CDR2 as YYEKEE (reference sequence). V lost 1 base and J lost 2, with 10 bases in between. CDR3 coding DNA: TGTGCCAGCAGCTTGCGACGACAGGCCTACGAGCAGTACTTC. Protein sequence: CASSLRRQAYEQYF.

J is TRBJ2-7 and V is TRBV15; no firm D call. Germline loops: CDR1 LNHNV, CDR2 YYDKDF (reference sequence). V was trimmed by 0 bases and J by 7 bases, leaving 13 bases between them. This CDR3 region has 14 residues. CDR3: CATSRDPISTEQYF. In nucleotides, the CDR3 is TGTGCCACCAGCAGAGACCCGATTTCAACAGAGCAGTACTTC.

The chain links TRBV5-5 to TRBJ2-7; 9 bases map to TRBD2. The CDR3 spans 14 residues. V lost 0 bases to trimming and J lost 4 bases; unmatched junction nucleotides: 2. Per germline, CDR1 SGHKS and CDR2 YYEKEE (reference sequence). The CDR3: CASSLGLAVYEQYF. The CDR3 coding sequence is TGTGCCAGCAGCTTGGGACTAGCGGTTTACGAGCAGTACTTC.

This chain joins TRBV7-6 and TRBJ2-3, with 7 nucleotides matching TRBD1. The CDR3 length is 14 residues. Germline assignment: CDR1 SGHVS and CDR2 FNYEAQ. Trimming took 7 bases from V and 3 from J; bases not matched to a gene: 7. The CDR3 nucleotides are TGTGCCAGCACCGCAGGGGGAGTGACAGATACGCAGTATTTT. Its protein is CASTAGGVTDTQYF.

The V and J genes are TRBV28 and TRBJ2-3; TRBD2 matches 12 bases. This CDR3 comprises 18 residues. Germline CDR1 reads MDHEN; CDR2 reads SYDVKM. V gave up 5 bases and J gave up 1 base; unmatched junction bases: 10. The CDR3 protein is CASSPYTGLAGRTDTQYF. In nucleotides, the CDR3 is TGTGCCAGCAGTCCCTACACTGGACTAGCGGGACGCACAGATACGCAGTATTTT.

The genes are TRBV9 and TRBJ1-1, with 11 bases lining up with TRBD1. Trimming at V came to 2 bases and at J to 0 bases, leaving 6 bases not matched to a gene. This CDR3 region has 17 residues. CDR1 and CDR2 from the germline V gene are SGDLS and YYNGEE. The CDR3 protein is CASSVGQGAVMNTEAFF. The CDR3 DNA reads TGTGCCAGCAGCGTCGGACAGGGGGCGGTTATGAACACTGAAGCTTTCTTT.